The 3 T cell receptor beta chains given below trace back to one sample, sequenced in a study of T cells after yellow fever vaccination. From the 5' RACE reads, TCRdb called clonotypes with MiXCR, one entry per CDR3 protein. The data show 150,000 or so distinct CDR3 sequences, with 5% to 7.5% seen just once and over 0.55% held by the top ten. The sample consisted of CD4+ T cells sorted from PBMCs, taken 10 days after the yellow fever booster vaccination. Receptors were obtained from a man aged 30 to 45 who received the YFV17D yellow fever vaccine.

This clonotype was seen only a few times. The chain uses TRBV7-2 and TRBJ1-3, with D unclear. Germline lookup yields CDR1 SGHTA and CDR2 FQGNSA. V lost 5 bases and J 3 bases, leaving 14 bases between the germline ends. The CDR3 consists of 15 residues. The CDR3 nucleotides are TGTGCCAGCAGCCTAACCTTTACGGATGGAAACACCATATATTTT. Its translation: CASSLTFTDGNTIYF. The whole variable domain, filled in from reference TRBV7-2 and TRBJ1-3, reads GAGVSQSPSNKVTEKGKDVELRCDPISGHTALYWYRQSLGQGLEFLIYFQGNSAPDKSGLPSDRFSAERTGGSVSTLTIQRTQQEDSAVYLCASSLTFTDGNTIYFGEGSWLTVV.

This clonotype was seen many times. This chain connects TRBV4-3 to TRBJ2-7; maybe TRBD1 (6 bases). The CDR3 consists of 15 residues. Trimming took off 4 bases at V and 5 bases at J, with 18 bases between the two ends. Germline V gene lookup returns CDR1 LGHNA and CDR2 YSLEER. Here the CDR3 DNA reads TGCGCCAGCAGCCTGACCACACAGGGTTCCCACGAGCAGTACTTC. Protein product: CASSLTTQGSHEQYF.

This clonotype has ten or more counts. The J gene is TRBJ2-3, the V gene TRBV20-1; TRBD2 aligns across 9 bases. Per germline, CDR1 DFQATT and CDR2 SNEGSKA (reference sequence). V was clipped by 3 bases and J by 4 bases; unmatched bases: 14. The CDR3 runs to 17 residues. CDR3 sequence (DNA): TGCAGTGCTAGGAAGACTTACGGCGGGAGGGCGGCAGATACGCAGTATTTT. Protein product: CSARKTYGGRAADTQYF.